This T cell receptor beta chain appears in the sequencing data of a study of shared T cell receptors in the human thymus. This CDR3 region has 14 residues. The V segment lost 5 bases and the J segment 4 bases; nucleotides outside the gene matches: 8. The germline gives CDR1 SEHNR, CDR2 FQNEAQ (reference sequence). Using immunoSEQ multiplex PCR, the repertoire was profiled, and TCRdb retains in-frame clones only, with some absent. The sample includes hundreds of thousands of clones, about 90% seen only once; the top ten take 0.0094%. The same specimen was also included in a second study, on human thymus T cells. That report notes: Resections were taken during corrective heart surgery, and the thymus tissue came from these. Apparent bias marked the V and J gene usage of thymic and blood repertoires. Related work showed strongly overlapping thymic repertoires across unrelated individuals.

Sample: thymocytes. V gene TRBV7-9 combines with J gene TRBJ2-7; TRBD2 agrees at 7 bases. The TCR sequence derives from a boy younger than two with a congenital heart defect. The CDR3 DNA is TGTGCCAGCAGCCCCCGGGGGGAGAATTACGAGCAGTACTTC. This sequence encodes CASSPRGENYEQYF.